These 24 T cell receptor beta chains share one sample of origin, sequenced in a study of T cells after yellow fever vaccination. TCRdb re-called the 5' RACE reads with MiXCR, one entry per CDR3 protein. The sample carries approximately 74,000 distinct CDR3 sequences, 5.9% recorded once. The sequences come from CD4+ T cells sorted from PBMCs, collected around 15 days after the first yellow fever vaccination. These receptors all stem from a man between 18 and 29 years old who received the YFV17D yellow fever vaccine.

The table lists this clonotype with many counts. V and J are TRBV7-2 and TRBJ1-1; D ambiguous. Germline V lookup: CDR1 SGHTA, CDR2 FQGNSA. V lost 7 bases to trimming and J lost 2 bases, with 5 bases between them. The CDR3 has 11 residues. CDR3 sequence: CASKGNTEAFF. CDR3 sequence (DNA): TGTGCCAGCAAGGGTAACACTGAAGCTTTCTTT.

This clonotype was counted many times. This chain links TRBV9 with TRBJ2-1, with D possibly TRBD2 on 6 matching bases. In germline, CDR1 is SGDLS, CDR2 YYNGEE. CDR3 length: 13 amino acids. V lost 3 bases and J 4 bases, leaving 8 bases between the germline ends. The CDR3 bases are TGTGCCAGCAGCGGGGGGGATTACAATGAGCAGTTCTTC. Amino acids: CASSGGDYNEQFF.

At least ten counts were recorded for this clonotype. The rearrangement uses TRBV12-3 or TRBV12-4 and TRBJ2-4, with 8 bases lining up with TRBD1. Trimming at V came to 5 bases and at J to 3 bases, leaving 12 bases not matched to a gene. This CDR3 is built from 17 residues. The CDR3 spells CASSRTGLVFLKNIQYF. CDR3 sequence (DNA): TGTGCCAGCAGTCGGACAGGGTTGGTTTTCCTCAAAAACATTCAGTACTTC.

The CDR3 DNA reads as TGTGCCAGCAGCTTCAATTGGGGGACAGGGTATATAGATACGCAGTATTTT. Translation: CASSFNWGTGYIDTQYF. The chain has TRBV7-2 and TRBJ2-3; 9 nucleotides line up with TRBD1. J gave up 5 bases and V 3 bases, and 12 bases lay outside the gene matches. CDR1 is SGHTA, CDR2 FQGNSA, per germline. The CDR3 extends over 17 amino acids. Full variable domain (remainder filled in from reference TRBV7-2 and TRBJ2-3): GAGVSQSPSNKVTEKGKDVELRCDPISGHTALYWYRQSLGQGLEFLIYFQGNSAPDKSGLPSDRFSAERTGGSVSTLTIQRTQQEDSAVYLCASSFNWGTGYIDTQYFGPGTRLTVL.

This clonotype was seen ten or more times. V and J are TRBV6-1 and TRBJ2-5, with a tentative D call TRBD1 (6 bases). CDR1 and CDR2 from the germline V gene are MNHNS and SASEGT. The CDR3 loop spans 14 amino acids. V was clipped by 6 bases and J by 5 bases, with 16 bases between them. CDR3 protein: CASRKLGGSETQYF. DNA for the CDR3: TGTGCCAGCAGGAAATTAGGGGGTAGTGAGACCCAGTACTTC.

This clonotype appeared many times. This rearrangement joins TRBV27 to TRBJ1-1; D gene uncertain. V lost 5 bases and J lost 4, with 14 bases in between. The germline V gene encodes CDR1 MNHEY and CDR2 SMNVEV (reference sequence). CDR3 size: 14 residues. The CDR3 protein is CASSTLLDGTEAFF. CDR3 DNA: TGTGCCAGCAGTACTCTTCTTGACGGCACTGAAGCTTTCTTT.

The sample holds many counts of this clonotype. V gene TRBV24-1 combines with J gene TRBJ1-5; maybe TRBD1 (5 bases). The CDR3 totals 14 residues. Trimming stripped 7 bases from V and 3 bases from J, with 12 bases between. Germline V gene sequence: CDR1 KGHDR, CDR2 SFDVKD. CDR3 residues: CATSEPGLNQPQHF. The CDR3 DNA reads TGTGCCACCAGCGAACCAGGGCTCAATCAGCCCCAGCATTTT.

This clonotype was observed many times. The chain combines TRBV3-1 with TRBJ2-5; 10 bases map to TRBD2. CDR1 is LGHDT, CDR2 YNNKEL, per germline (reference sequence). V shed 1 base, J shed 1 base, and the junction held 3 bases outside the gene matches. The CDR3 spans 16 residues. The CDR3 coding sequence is TGTGCCAGCAGCCAAGTACTAGCGGGGAGCCAAGAGACCCAGTACTTC. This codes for CASSQVLAGSQETQYF.

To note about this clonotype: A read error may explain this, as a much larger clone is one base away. This CDR3 is CAISLGRALLSSYNEQFF. Here the CDR3 DNA reads TGTGCCATCAGTTTAGGCCGAGCGCTCTTGAGCTCCTACAATGAGCAGTTCTTC. The chain links TRBV10-3 to TRBJ2-1; D unresolved. The CDR3 consists of 18 residues. The germline gives CDR1 ENHRY, CDR2 SYGVKD. V was trimmed by 5 bases and J by 0 bases, leaving 20 bases between them.

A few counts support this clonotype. CDR3 amino acids: CAVRIRGFQKNQPQHF. DNA of the CDR3: TGTGCCGTCAGGATTAGGGGCTTCCAAAAAAATCAGCCCCAGCATTTT. The chain is built from TRBV28 and TRBJ1-5; weak D call: TRBD1 (5 bases). CDR3 length: 16 residues. Trimming stripped 11 bases from V and 4 bases from J, with 24 bases between. CDR1 is MDHEN, CDR2 SYDVKM, per germline.

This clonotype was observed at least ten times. The CDR3 region is CASSQEILDTGELFF. CDR3 bases: TGTGCCAGCAGCCAAGAAATTCTCGACACCGGGGAGCTGTTTTTT. This chain uses TRBV4-2 with TRBJ2-2; D is undetermined. Germline lookup yields CDR1 LGHNA and CDR2 YNFKEQ. The CDR3 consists of 15 residues. V lost 0 bases, J lost 3 bases, and 8 bases lay in between.

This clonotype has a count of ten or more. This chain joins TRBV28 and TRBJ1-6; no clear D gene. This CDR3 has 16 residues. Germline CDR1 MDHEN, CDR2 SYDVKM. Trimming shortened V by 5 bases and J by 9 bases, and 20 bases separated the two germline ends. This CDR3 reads CASSPQFKVGSSPLHF. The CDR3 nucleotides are TGTGCCAGCAGTCCTCAATTCAAAGTTGGCAGTTCACCCCTCCACTTT.

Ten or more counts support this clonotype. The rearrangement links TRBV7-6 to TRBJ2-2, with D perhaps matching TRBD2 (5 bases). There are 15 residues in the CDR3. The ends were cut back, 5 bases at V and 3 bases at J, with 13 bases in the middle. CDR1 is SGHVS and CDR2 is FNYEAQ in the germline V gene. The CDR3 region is CASSPLDGDTGELFF. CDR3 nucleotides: TGTGCCAGCAGCCCCCTGGACGGGGACACCGGGGAGCTGTTTTTT.

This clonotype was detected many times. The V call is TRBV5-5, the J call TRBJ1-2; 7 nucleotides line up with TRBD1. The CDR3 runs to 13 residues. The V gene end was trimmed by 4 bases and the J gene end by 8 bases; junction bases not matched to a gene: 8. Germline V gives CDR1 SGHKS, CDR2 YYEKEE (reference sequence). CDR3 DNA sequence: TGTGCCAGCAGCCTACAGGGGTTCCGGGGCTACACCTTC. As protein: CASSLQGFRGYTF. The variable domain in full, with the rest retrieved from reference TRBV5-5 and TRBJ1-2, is DAGVTQSPTHLIKTRGQQVTLRCSPISGHKSVSWYQQVLGQGPQFIFQYYEKEERGRGNFPDRFSARQFPNYSSELNVNALLLGDSALYLCASSLQGFRGYTFGSGTRLTVV.

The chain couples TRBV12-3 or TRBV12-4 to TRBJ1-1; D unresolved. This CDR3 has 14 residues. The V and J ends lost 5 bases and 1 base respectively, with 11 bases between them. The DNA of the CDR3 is TGTGCCAGCAGTGATAGTCGTAGGAACACTGAAGCTTTCTTT. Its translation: CASSDSRRNTEAFF.

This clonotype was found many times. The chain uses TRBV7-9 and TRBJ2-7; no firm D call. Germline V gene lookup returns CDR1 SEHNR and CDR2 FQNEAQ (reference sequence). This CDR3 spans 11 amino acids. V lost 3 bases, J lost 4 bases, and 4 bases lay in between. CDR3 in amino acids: CASSLKYEQYF. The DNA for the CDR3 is TGTGCCAGCAGCTTGAAATACGAGCAGTACTTC.

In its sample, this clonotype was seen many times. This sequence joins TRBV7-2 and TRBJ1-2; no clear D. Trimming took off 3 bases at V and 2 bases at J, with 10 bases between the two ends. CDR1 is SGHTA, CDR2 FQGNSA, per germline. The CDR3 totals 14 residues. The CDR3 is CASSFSGGNYGYTF. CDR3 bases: TGTGCCAGCAGCTTCTCTGGCGGAAACTATGGCTACACCTTC.

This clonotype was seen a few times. CDR3 amino acids: CASSLGLAGASESTQYF. The CDR3 DNA follows: TGCGCCAGCAGCTTGGGACTAGCGGGGGCCTCGGAGTCGACCCAGTACTTC. V gene TRBV5-1 combines with J gene TRBJ2-5; 12 bases are a match to TRBD2. Per germline, CDR1 SGHRS and CDR2 YFSETQ. The CDR3 is 17 residues long. J was trimmed by 7 bases and V by 0 bases; bases with no gene match: 10.

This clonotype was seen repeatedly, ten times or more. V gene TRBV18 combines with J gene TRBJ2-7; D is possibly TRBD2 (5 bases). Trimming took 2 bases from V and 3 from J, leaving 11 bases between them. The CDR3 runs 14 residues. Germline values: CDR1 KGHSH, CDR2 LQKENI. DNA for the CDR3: TGTGCCAGCTCACCATCCCGAGGGAGCTACGAGCAGTACGTC. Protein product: CASSPSRGSYEQYV.

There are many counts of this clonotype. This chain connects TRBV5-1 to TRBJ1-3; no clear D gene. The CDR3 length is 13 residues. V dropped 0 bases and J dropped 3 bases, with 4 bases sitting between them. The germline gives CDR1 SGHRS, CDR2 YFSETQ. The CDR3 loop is CASSLGDGNTIYF. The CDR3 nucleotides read TGCGCCAGCAGCTTGGGTGATGGAAACACCATATATTTT.

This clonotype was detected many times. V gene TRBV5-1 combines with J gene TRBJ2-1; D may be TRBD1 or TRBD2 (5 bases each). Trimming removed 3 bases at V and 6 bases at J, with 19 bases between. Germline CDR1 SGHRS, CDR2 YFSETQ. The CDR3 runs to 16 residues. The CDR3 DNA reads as TGCGCCAGCAGCTCCTACGGGACGGAGAGTGGCAATGAGCAGTTCTTC. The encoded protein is CASSSYGTESGNEQFF.

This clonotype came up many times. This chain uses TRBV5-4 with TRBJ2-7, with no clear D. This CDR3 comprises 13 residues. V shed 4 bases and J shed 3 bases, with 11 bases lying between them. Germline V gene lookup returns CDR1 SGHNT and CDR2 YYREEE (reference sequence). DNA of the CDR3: TGTGCCAGCAGCCCCGGGCCAGACTACGAGCAGTACGTC. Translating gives CASSPGPDYEQYV.

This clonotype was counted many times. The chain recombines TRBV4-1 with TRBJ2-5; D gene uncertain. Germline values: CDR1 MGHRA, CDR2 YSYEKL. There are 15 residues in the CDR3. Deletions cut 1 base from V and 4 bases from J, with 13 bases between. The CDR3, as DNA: TGCGCCAGCAGCCAAGCGCCCGGCCTCGGAGAGACCCAGTACTTC. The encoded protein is CASSQAPGLGETQYF.

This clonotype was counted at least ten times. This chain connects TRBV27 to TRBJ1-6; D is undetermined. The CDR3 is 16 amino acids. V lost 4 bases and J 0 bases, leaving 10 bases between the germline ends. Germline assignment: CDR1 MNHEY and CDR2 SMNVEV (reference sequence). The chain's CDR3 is CASSSRGSSYNSPLHF. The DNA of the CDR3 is TGTGCCAGCAGTTCCCGGGGAAGCTCCTATAATTCACCCCTCCACTTT.